Listed below are T cell receptor beta chains from one sample, sequenced in a study of blood T cell repertoires in COVID-19. Clones were read by immunoSEQ multiplex PCR, and TCRdb kept only the in-frame ones, dropping some. The sample has some 120,000 clones, about 80% seen once. Material for sequencing was peripheral blood. The origin of the receptors is a man aged 65 to 79 with active or convalescent COVID-19. CDR3s leave out the opening cysteine and the closing phenylalanine or tryptophan. Rows give clone size only sometimes, using once, few, many, or a class for an expanded clone.

abundance	v_gene	j_gene	CDR3aa
few	TRBV11-3	TRBJ1-1	ASSIGTFEAF
.	TRBV7-2	TRBJ1-6	ASSLQQGNSPLH
few	TRBV12-3/TRBV12-4	TRBJ2-3	ASRVGTDTQY
.	TRBV15	TRBJ2-5	ATSRGQGGRSETQY
.	TRBV14	TRBJ2-5	ASSQDSGRETQY
.	TRBV9	TRBJ1-3	ASSVAQGRSAGNTIY
.	TRBV2	TRBJ2-1	ASITSGVGEQF
once	TRBV6-5	TRBJ2-3	ASSRAGIADTQY
.	TRBV28	TRBJ1-6	ASSFLGQNNSPLH
.	TRBV18	TRBJ1-2	ASSPQTQGLGYT
.	TRBV5-1	TRBJ1-4	ASSLGDSPYEKLF
.	TRBV7-2	TRBJ1-6	ASSPPGQGRSPLH
.	TRBV11-3	TRBJ1-6	ASSLEGGSYNSPLH
.	TRBV4-2	TRBJ1-1	ASSQEPGAGDTEAF
.	TRBV5-1	TRBJ2-1	ASSLTSGSVEQF
.	TRBV19	TRBJ1-4	AIHPPSRVTNEKLF
.	TRBV6-5	TRBJ2-2	ASSRAGQGTGELF
.	TRBV27	TRBJ1-2	ASGTGISGYT
.	TRBV30	TRBJ1-6	AWSAPGQGRELH
.	TRBV27	TRBJ2-1	ASRRTPGQGGGEQF
.	TRBV6-5	TRBJ1-5	ASSYGPSNQPQH
.	TRBV6-2/TRBV6-3	TRBJ2-7	ASSPRRVAGGSYEQY
.	TRBV29-1	TRBJ2-7	SVPLNSRPYEQY
.	TRBV5-1	TRBJ2-7	ASSLLGQGLSYEQY
.	TRBV7-8	TRBJ1-6	ASSASAGSRYSPLH
.	TRBV19	TRBJ2-7	ASSETGSHPYEQY
.	TRBV28	TRBJ1-1	ASSSIQQLYTEAF
.	TRBV7-2	TRBJ1-2	ASSLVTSNYGYT
.	TRBV6-5	TRBJ1-4	ASSYQGEKLF
.	TRBV4-3	TRBJ2-7	ASSHSRSSSYEQY
.	TRBV18	TRBJ1-1	ASSLGQMNTEAF
few	TRBV6-5	TRBJ2-3	ASSLIAGGSTDTQY
.	TRBV3-1/TRBV3-2	TRBJ1-3	ASSPRRPSGNTIY
.	TRBV28	TRBJ1-2	ASSLWQDVGYGYT
.	TRBV29-1	TRBJ1-2	SVRRQGGEGYT
many	TRBV29-1	TRBJ1-1	SAGQRNTEAF
.	TRBV5-6	TRBJ2-1	ASSFGQSSYNEQF
.	TRBV29-1	TRBJ1-1	SVEGQGATEAF
.	TRBV3-1/TRBV3-2	TRBJ2-7	ASSQAWAGGTGEQY
.	TRBV11-3	TRBJ1-1	ASSFEQNTEAF
.	TRBV19	TRBJ1-5	ASMGGRDSLQNQPQH
.	TRBV30	TRBJ1-1	ATERGKNTEAF
.	TRBV27	TRBJ2-7	ASSLRGTYEQY
few	TRBV11-2	TRBJ2-7	ASSSSTGPNEQY
.	TRBV9	TRBJ2-1	ASSLTSGSADEQF
.	TRBV7-2	TRBJ2-5	ASSRTGGSQETQY
.	TRBV5-1	TRBJ1-1	ASSLEGASNTEAF
.	TRBV5-4	TRBJ1-4	ASSLGRVEEKLF
.	TRBV18	TRBJ1-5	ASSPLPGQSNQPQH
.	TRBV10-3	TRBJ1-2	AISESTGSGYT
.	TRBV5-4	TRBJ1-1	ASSLGTGKFTEAF
.	TRBV6-6	TRBJ1-1	ASRLGTGGTEAF
.	TRBV14	TRBJ2-3	ASSEGESSTDTQY
.	TRBV7-8	TRBJ1-1	ASSSSTGGNTEAF
.	TRBV28	TRBJ2-5	ASSLSGQSQETQY
.	TRBV6-4	TRBJ2-3	ASSADTGGLQY
.	TRBV30	TRBJ2-3	AWGLAGTGTQY